The next 23 T cell receptor beta chains were all read from a single sample in a study of cytomegalovirus exposure and HLA in healthy donors. PCR employed 60 Vbeta and 13 Jbeta primers. The assay was immunoSEQ multiplex PCR, and TCRdb's table has in-frame clones only and misses some. The ten top clones account for roughly 5.2%, within a sample of approximately 70,000 clones. Sequenced material: PBMCs. The receptors derive from a woman aged 40 to 50 in good health and CMV-seropositive.

The chain uses TRBV7-6 and TRBJ2-5; TRBD2 matches 11 bases. The junction had 3 bases not matched to a gene; V was cut back by 4 bases and J by 5 bases. CDR3 length: 14 amino acids. Germline-derived CDR1 and CDR2 are SGHVS and FNYEAQ. This chain's CDR3 is CASSWRTSGETQYF. The DNA of the CDR3 is TGTGCCAGCAGCTGGAGGACTAGCGGGGAGACCCAGTACTTC.

The chain couples TRBV5-1 to TRBJ2-5; perhaps TRBD1 as D (6 bases). CDR3 size: 15 residues. CDR1 is SGHRS and CDR2 is YFSETQ in the germline V gene. Trimming took off 6 bases at V and 4 bases at J, with 19 bases between the two ends. The CDR3 nucleotides are TGCGCCAGCACCCGGCAGGGGACCCTAAGAGAGACCCAGTACTTC. As protein: CASTRQGTLRETQYF.

The rearrangement links TRBV2 to TRBJ1-5; possible D gene TRBD1, 5 bases. CDR1 and CDR2 (germline): SNHLY, FYNNEI. The CDR3 sequence is 15 residues long. V was pared by 11 bases and J by 0 bases, with 17 bases between. This CDR3 is CASGGEGYSNQPQHF. CDR3 bases: TGTGCCTCCGGGGGAGAAGGCTATAGCAATCAGCCCCAGCATTTT.

The rearrangement uses TRBV4-1 and TRBJ1-2; TRBD1 matches 9 bases. V was pared by 4 bases and J by 8 bases, with 14 bases of the junction left unmatched. The CDR3 runs 16 residues. Germline V gene sequence: CDR1 MGHRA, CDR2 YSYEKL. In nucleotides, the CDR3 is TGCGCCAGCAGCCGAACACCGGGACAGGGAATTAGCGGCTACACCTTC. Translated, it gives CASSRTPGQGISGYTF.

The chain uses TRBV30 and TRBJ2-3; D perhaps matches TRBD2 (5 bases). The length of the CDR3 is 15 residues. Germline V gene sequence: CDR1 GTSNPN, CDR2 SVGIG (reference sequence). V gave up 2 bases and J gave up 4 bases, with 16 bases separating them. The CDR3 DNA reads TGTGCCTGGAGTCCTAGCAGAGTTAAGGCAGATACGCAGTATTTT. Translated: CAWSPSRVKADTQYF.

V is TRBV6-6 and J is TRBJ1-6; 7 bases agree with TRBD1. The J segment lost 5 bases and the V segment lost 6 bases, leaving 10 bases of the junction unmatched. This CDR3 is built from 16 residues. CDR1 is MNHNY and CDR2 is SVGAGI in the germline V gene (reference sequence). CDR3 region: CASSNKKQGNNSPLHF. The CDR3 coding sequence is TGTGCCAGCAGCAATAAAAAACAGGGGAATAATTCACCCCTCCACTTT.

The chain has TRBV5-1 and TRBJ1-1; the match to TRBD1 covers 8 bases. The length of the CDR3 is 15 residues. V shed 0 bases, J shed 5 bases, and the junction held 6 bases outside the gene matches. Germline V gives CDR1 SGHRS, CDR2 YFSETQ. CDR3 sequence (DNA): TGCGCCAGCAGCTTGGAACTCAGGGGGCTTACTGAAGCTTTCTTT. This sequence encodes CASSLELRGLTEAFF.

The chain uses TRBV9 and TRBJ2-3, with TRBD2 identical over 13 bases. This CDR3 has 12 residues. Trimming cost V 2 bases and J 13 bases; bases outside gene matches: 1. CDR1 and CDR2 (germline): SGDLS, YYNGEE. CDR3 region: CASSVTSGGEYF. The CDR3 DNA sequence: TGTGCCAGCAGCGTTACTAGCGGGGGGGAGTATTTT.

V is TRBV27 and J is TRBJ2-1; 8 nucleotides agree with TRBD2. V lost 0 bases, J lost 9 bases, and 13 bases stayed unmatched. CDR1 is MNHEY and CDR2 is SMNVEV in the germline V gene (reference sequence). The CDR3 sequence is 17 residues long. Written as DNA, the CDR3 is TGTGCCAGCAGTTTATCCCGGCATCGGGGGGGCCGCCCTGAGCAGTTCTTC. Encoded protein: CASSLSRHRGGRPEQFF.

The chain recombines TRBV9 with TRBJ2-1, with TRBD2 matching over 7 bases. V trimming: 0 bases; J trimming: 4 bases; junction bases outside the gene matches: 4. Germline CDR1 SGDLS, CDR2 YYNGEE. CDR3 length: 15 amino acids. CDR3 residues: CASSVVAGEYNEQFF. The CDR3 DNA follows: TGTGCCAGCAGCGTAGTTGCGGGGGAGTACAATGAGCAGTTCTTC. Full variable domain (missing parts from reference TRBV9 and TRBJ2-1): DSGVTQTPKHLITATGQRVTLRCSPRSGDLSVYWYQQSLDQGLQFLIQYYNGEERAKGNILERFSAQQFPDLHSELNLSSLELGDSALYFCASSVVAGEYNEQFFGPGTRLTVL.

The V and J genes are TRBV6-5 and TRBJ2-7; TRBD2 might be the D (6 bases). CDR1 and CDR2 (germline): MNHEY, SVGAGI. V was shortened by 2 bases and J by 1 base, with 15 bases between the two germline ends. The CDR3 runs to 16 residues. The CDR3 region has the DNA TGTGCCAGCAGTTACGGGTTGGCGGGGACTTCCTACGAGCAGTACTTC. This encodes CASSYGLAGTSYEQYF.

The chain combines TRBV7-2 with TRBJ2-5; D call uncertain. The J call could be wrong; TRBJ2-7 is a better fit for the DNA end. Germline CDR1 is SGHTA and CDR2 is FQGNSA. There are 15 residues in the CDR3. CDR3 nucleotide sequence: TGTGCCAGCAGCTTACGGTCTGAATTCTCCTACGAGCAGTACTTC. Amino acids: CASSLRSEFSYEQYF.

The chain couples TRBV2 to TRBJ1-5; possible D gene TRBD1, 6 bases. Looked up from germline, CDR1 is SNHLY and CDR2 is FYNNEI. V lost 6 bases and J lost 7, with 16 bases in between. The CDR3 sequence is 14 residues long. Here the CDR3 DNA reads TGTGCCAGCAGCTCCACAGGGTTTCGGCAGCCCCAGCATTTT. This sequence encodes CASSSTGFRQPQHF.

The chain is built from TRBV27 and TRBJ1-1; 9 bases align to TRBD1. Unmatched junction bases numbered 11, after V lost 5 bases and J lost 7 bases. The germline V gene has CDR1 MNHEY and CDR2 SMNVEV (reference sequence). CDR3 size: 15 residues. The CDR3 bases are TGTGCCAGCAGTCTACAGGGGGCCGGGACCTATGAAGCTTTCTTT. Protein: CASSLQGAGTYEAFF.

The J gene is TRBJ2-7, the V gene TRBV10-1; TRBD1 is a possible D gene (6 bases). The CDR3 runs to 16 residues. Germline V gene sequence: CDR1 WNHNN, CDR2 SYGVQD (reference sequence). Trimming stripped 5 bases from V and 1 base from J, with 18 bases between. CDR3 protein: CASSPSLGTLSYEQYF. CDR3 nucleotides: TGCGCCAGCAGTCCTAGCCTCGGGACACTTTCCTACGAGCAGTACTTC.

In DNA, the CDR3 is TGTGCCAGCAGCTCCCGATGGGAGAATTCTGGAAACACCATATATTTT. Encoded protein: CASSSRWENSGNTIYF. The chain couples TRBV7-9 to TRBJ1-3; the D is unclear. CDR3 length: 16 amino acids. Germline V gives CDR1 SEHNR, CDR2 FQNEAQ (reference sequence). V lost 4 bases and J lost 1, with 14 bases in between.

CDR3 residues: CASSLRLAGAGLGYNEQFF. In DNA, the CDR3 is TGTGCCAGCAGTCTTCGACTAGCGGGAGCTGGGTTGGGATACAATGAGCAGTTCTTC. V gene TRBV27 combines with J gene TRBJ2-1; TRBD2 aligns across 12 bases. The CDR3 is made up of 19 amino acids. Germline V gene lookup returns CDR1 MNHEY and CDR2 SMNVEV (reference sequence). V lost 5 bases to trimming and J lost 4 bases; unmatched junction nucleotides: 15.

The rearrangement joins TRBV6-6 to TRBJ2-7; D might be TRBD1 (6 bases). This CDR3 spans 14 amino acids. The V end was cut by 2 bases, the J end by 2 bases, with 10 bases between. Looked up from germline, CDR1 is MNHNY and CDR2 is SVGAGI (reference sequence). In nucleotides, the CDR3 is TGTGCCAGCAGTTACGCGCCAGGGGCCTACGAGCAGTACTTC. This encodes CASSYAPGAYEQYF.

This chain connects TRBV5-1 to TRBJ2-5, with 9 bases lining up with TRBD1. V lost 4 bases, J lost 11 bases, and 9 bases stayed unmatched. The CDR3 is 13 amino acids. Germline V gives CDR1 SGHRS, CDR2 YFSETQ. In nucleotides, the CDR3 is TGCGCCAGCAGCCGGGACAGGGTGTTAGAGCAGTACTTC. Amino acids: CASSRDRVLEQYF.

The chain has TRBV14 and TRBJ2-7; D ambiguous. CDR3 length: 13 residues. Germline V gene data show CDR1 as SGHDN and CDR2 as FVKESK. V was pared by 3 bases and J by 3 bases, with 9 bases between. CDR3 coding DNA: TGTGCCAGCAGCCATTTCCTAGGCTACGAGCAGTACTTC. This gives the protein CASSHFLGYEQYF.

The chain recombines TRBV18 with TRBJ1-2; D gene ambiguous. In germline, CDR1 is KGHSH, CDR2 LQKENI. Trimming removed 3 bases from V and 7 bases from J, with 15 bases in between. This CDR3 is built from 14 residues. For the CDR3, the DNA is TGTGCCAGCTCACCCGGAGAAATTCTACGTGGCTACACCTTC. The encoded protein is CASSPGEILRGYTF.

Notes on this clone: Distinct nucleotide sequences in the sample also encode this CDR3. This sequence joins TRBV18 and TRBJ2-5; possible D gene TRBD2, 5 bases. The CDR3 covers 13 residues. In germline, CDR1 is KGHSH, CDR2 LQKENI. The germline V and J ends were trimmed by 0 bases and 5 bases, with 7 bases remaining between them. The CDR3 DNA sequence: TGTGCCAGCTCACCACCCGGGGAGGAGACCCAGTACTTC. This codes for CASSPPGEETQYF.

The chain has TRBV28 and TRBJ1-4, with TRBD1 identical over 8 bases. This CDR3 has 14 amino acids. The germline V gene has CDR1 MDHEN and CDR2 SYDVKM. With 6 bases clipped from V and 3 bases from J, the junction kept 3 bases outside the gene matches. Here the CDR3 reads CASSLTGANEKLFF. The CDR3 DNA sequence: TGTGCCAGCAGCTTGACAGGGGCTAATGAAAAACTGTTTTTT. Full variable domain (remainder filled in from reference TRBV28 and TRBJ1-4): DVKVTQSSRYLVKRTGEKVFLECVQDMDHENMFWYRQDPGLGLRLIYFSYDVKMKEKGDIPEGYSVSREKKERFSLILESASTNQTSMYLCASSLTGANEKLFFGSGTQLSVL.